The 27 T cell receptor beta chains listed next were all sequenced from one sample in a study of control samples from healthy donors and cancer patients. The method was immunoSEQ multiplex PCR; TCRdb's version includes in-frame clones alone and lacks a portion of them. The sample lists about 120,000 clones, about 91% seen once, with around 3.5% in the top ten. Sequencing was done on a sample of blood. The receptors stem from a man in his forties in good health.

V and J are TRBV12-5 and TRBJ1-6, with 11 positions matching TRBD1. The CDR3 extends over 18 amino acids. Germline V gene sequence: CDR1 LGHNT, CDR2 FRNRAP. V dropped 5 bases and J dropped 1; count of bases not matched to a gene: 7. The CDR3 nucleotides are TGTGCTAGTGGTGGCCGGGACAGGGGGTTGTCCTATAATTCACCCCTCCACTTT. Protein product: CASGGRDRGLSYNSPLHF.

V and J are TRBV18 and TRBJ1-6; TRBD1 matches at 7 bases. V dropped 5 bases and J dropped 6; count of bases not matched to a gene: 4. CDR1 is KGHSH and CDR2 is LQKENI in the germline V gene. The CDR3 contains 14 residues. The CDR3 DNA is TGTGCCAGCTCAAAAGACAGGGCTAATTCACCCCTCCACTTT. Its protein is CASSKDRANSPLHF. The full variable domain, in which reference TRBV18 and TRBJ1-6 provide the parts outside the CDR3, is NAGVMQNPRHLVRRRGQEARLRCSPMKGHSHVYWYRQLPEEGLKFMVYLQKENIIDESGMPKERFSAEFPKEGPSILRIQQVVRGDSAAYFCASSKDRANSPLHFGNGTRLTVT.

V usage is TRBV6-4 and J usage is TRBJ1-6, with D unresolved. CDR3 size: 13 residues. CDR1 is MRHNA and CDR2 is SNTAGT in the germline V gene. V lost 0 bases and J 5 bases, leaving 2 bases between the germline ends. The CDR3 region is CASSDSDNSPLHF. CDR3 nucleotide sequence: TGTGCCAGCAGTGACTCAGATAATTCACCCCTCCACTTT.

The chain combines TRBV5-4 with TRBJ2-7; tentatively, D is TRBD1 (6 bases). Germline V lookup: CDR1 SGHNT, CDR2 YYREEE (reference sequence). V was cut by 4 bases and J by 3 bases, with 11 bases left in between. The CDR3 is 13 residues long. CDR3 amino acids: CASSKDRSYEQYF. The DNA of the CDR3 is TGTGCCAGCAGCAAGGACAGAAGCTACGAGCAGTACTTC.

The chain uses TRBV6-5 and TRBJ1-1; D not certain. The CDR3 has 14 residues. Germline V gene lookup returns CDR1 MNHEY and CDR2 SVGAGI. V was pared by 5 bases and J by 4 bases, with 14 bases between. CDR3 sequence (DNA): TGTGCCAGCAGTCGCGACGCCGGAGCCACTGAAGCTTTCTTT. This codes for CASSRDAGATEAFF.

A single count supports this clone. The chain recombines TRBV2 with TRBJ2-7; D unclear. The ends were cut back, 0 bases at V and 3 bases at J, with 6 bases in the middle. CDR1 is SNHLY, CDR2 FYNNEI, per germline. This CDR3 region has 13 residues. CDR3 in DNA: TGTGCCAGCAGTGAAGCCCGACTCTACGAGCAGTACTTC. This codes for CASSEARLYEQYF.

The rearrangement links TRBV11-2 to TRBJ1-2; possibly TRBD1 for D (6 bases). The V gene's germline CDR1 is SGHAT and CDR2 FQNNGV. V lost 5 bases, J lost 3 bases, and 19 bases lay in between. There are 16 residues in the CDR3. CDR3 nucleotide sequence: TGTGCCAGCAGCCCACGCCCCTCAGGGGCCGACTATGGCTACACCTTC. Residues: CASSPRPSGADYGYTF.

The chain has TRBV18 and TRBJ2-7; D remains unclear. This CDR3 is 12 amino acids long. CDR1 and CDR2 from the germline V gene are KGHSH and LQKENI. V lost 4 bases to trimming and J lost 2 bases, with 6 bases between them. The CDR3 here is CASSLNPYEQYF. CDR3 nucleotide sequence: TGTGCCAGCTCACTAAACCCCTACGAGCAGTACTTC.

This clone was found a few times. The V gene is TRBV6-2 or TRBV6-3, the J gene TRBJ1-1; D may be TRBD1 (6 bases). This CDR3 is 14 amino acids long. Germline V gene sequence: CDR1 MNHEY, CDR2 SVGEGT. V lost 4 bases and J lost 4, with 13 bases in between. The CDR3 DNA reads TGTGCCAGCAGTTTCGGGGGGCGGAGCACTGAAGCTTTCTTT. Translated, it gives CASSFGGRSTEAFF.

The CDR3 nucleotides are TGTGCCAGCAGCTTAGGGCGGTCAGGGTGGGGCGAAAAACTGTTTTTT. This encodes CASSLGRSGWGEKLFF. The chain uses TRBV7-6 and TRBJ1-4; TRBD1 is a possible D gene (5 bases). Germline-derived CDR1 and CDR2 are SGHVS and FNYEAQ. CDR3 length: 16 amino acids. The V and J ends lost 1 base and 8 bases respectively, with 17 bases between them.

This chain joins TRBV9 and TRBJ2-2; D is perhaps TRBD1 or TRBD2 (6 bases each). Looked up from germline, CDR1 is SGDLS and CDR2 is YYNGEE. The CDR3 has 13 amino acids. V dropped 4 bases and J dropped 6 bases, with 10 bases sitting between them. The DNA for the CDR3 is TGTGCCAGCAGCCTAGGGGGGTCCGGGGAGCTGTTTTTT. Its protein product is CASSLGGSGELFF.

With regard to this clone: Other DNA sequences of this sample code for an identical CDR3. The genes are TRBV25-1 and TRBJ2-7, with D perhaps being TRBD1 or TRBD2 (5 bases each). Germline V lookup: CDR1 MGHDK, CDR2 SYGVNS. Trimming left V 8 bases short and J 0 bases short, with 8 bases between. There are 12 residues in the CDR3. The CDR3 sequence is CASRGSSYEQYF. The CDR3 bases are TGTGCCAGCCGGGGCAGCTCCTACGAGCAGTACTTC.

The table lists this clone with a count of one. One base away lies a much larger clone, so this may be a sequencing read error. This sample also contains other DNA sequences that code for the same CDR3. This sequence joins TRBV5-1 and TRBJ1-2; D unclear. Germline V gene data show CDR1 as SGHRS and CDR2 as YFSETQ. The CDR3 covers 13 residues. CDR3 residues: CASSLEHAYGYTF. The CDR3 DNA reads TGCGCCAGCAGCTTGGAACACGCGTATGGCTACACCTTT. Full variable domain (outside the CDR3, taken from reference TRBV5-1 and TRBJ1-2): KAGVTQTPRYLIKTRGQQVTLSCSPISGHRSVSWYQQTPGQGLQFLFEYFSETQRNKGNFPGRFSGRQFSNSRSEMNVSTLELGDSALYLCASSLEHAYGYTFGSGTRLTVV.

The rearrangement links TRBV7-6 to TRBJ1-6, with no clear D. Trimming stripped 1 base from V and 15 bases from J, with 25 bases between. The germline CDR1 and CDR2 sequences are SGHVS and FNYEAQ. The CDR3 is 17 amino acids. CDR3 sequence: CASSLDPKEALKKDLHF. In DNA, the CDR3 is TGTGCCAGCAGCTTAGACCCCAAGGAGGCCCTAAAGAAAGACCTCCACTTT.

The chain carries TRBV7-8 and TRBJ1-5; D is undetermined. V was pared by 5 bases and J by 2 bases, with 10 bases between. Germline V CDR1 and CDR2: SGHVS, FQNEAQ. This CDR3 is built from 14 residues. The CDR3 protein is CASSRGTGNQPQHF. CDR3 DNA sequence: TGTGCCAGCAGCCGTGGCACCGGCAATCAGCCCCAGCATTTT.

This clone was picked up one time. This CDR3 is also generated by other DNA sequences in the sample. The chain combines TRBV27 with TRBJ1-6; D not resolved. The germline V gene has CDR1 MNHEY and CDR2 SMNVEV (reference sequence). The CDR3 loop spans 14 amino acids. Between the trimmed V and J ends, which lost 2 bases and 7 bases, there was a span of 9 bases. CDR3 in amino acids: CASSLRTDNSPLHF. CDR3 in DNA: TGTGCCAGCAGTTTAAGGACGGACAATTCACCCCTCCACTTT.

On this clone itself: At the DNA level, this CDR3 is encoded by other sequences in the same sample as well. The CDR3 region is CASSLGDTNQPQHF. CDR3 in DNA: TGCGCCAGCAGCTTGGGGGACACTAATCAGCCCCAGCATTTT. The chain links TRBV5-1 to TRBJ1-5, with D perhaps matching TRBD1 (6 bases). Germline V CDR1 and CDR2: SGHRS, YFSETQ. CDR3 length: 14 amino acids. With 0 bases removed from V and 4 bases from J, the gap between germline ends came to 8 bases.

V and J are TRBV3-1 (or the pseudogene TRBV3-2) and TRBJ1-3; possible D gene TRBD1, 6 bases. Trimming took off 5 bases at V and 3 bases at J, with 20 bases between the two ends. The CDR3 loop spans 17 amino acids. Germline V CDR1 and CDR2: LGHDT, YNNKEL (reference sequence). CDR3 in amino acids: CASSSSWGRGSGNTIYF. The CDR3 nucleotides read TGTGCCAGCAGCTCCTCATGGGGCAGGGGAAGTGGAAACACCATATATTTT.

The chain recombines TRBV19 with TRBJ1-2; 8 nucleotides line up with TRBD1. Trimming took 7 bases from V and 4 from J; bases not matched to a gene: 14. Germline V gene sequence: CDR1 LNHDA, CDR2 SQIVND (reference sequence). This CDR3 region has 16 residues. The chain's CDR3 is CASTRQGASLSYGYTF. The CDR3 DNA sequence: TGTGCCAGTACCCGGCAGGGGGCAAGTTTGAGCTATGGCTACACCTTC.

This clone appeared a single time. The V and J genes are TRBV6-2 or TRBV6-3 and TRBJ2-1; 9 positions agree with TRBD2. CDR3 length equals 14 residues. Trimming removed 3 bases from V and 7 bases from J; junction bases left unmatched: 4. Germline V gene lookup returns CDR1 MNHEY and CDR2 SVGEGT. The CDR3 sequence: CASSYAGGRNEQFF. For the CDR3, the DNA is TGTGCCAGCAGTTATGCGGGGGGGCGGAATGAGCAGTTCTTC.

V is TRBV7-9 and J is TRBJ1-1; D ambiguous. Germline CDR1 is SEHNR and CDR2 is FQNEAQ (reference sequence). This CDR3 has 14 amino acids. V lost 2 bases to trimming and J lost 4 bases, with 11 bases between them. CDR3 nucleotides: TGTGCCAGCAGCTTACAGGCCTATGGCACTGAAGCTTTCTTT. It yields the protein CASSLQAYGTEAFF.

The chain carries TRBV5-6 and TRBJ1-6; D possibly corresponds to TRBD1 (5 bases). The CDR3 extends over 16 amino acids. Germline V gene data show CDR1 as SGHDT and CDR2 as YYEEEE. Deletions cut 0 bases from V and 7 bases from J, with 14 bases between. CDR3 region: CASSLGRGGRNSPLHF. CDR3 DNA: TGTGCCAGCAGCTTGGGGCGCGGGGGAAGAAATTCACCCCTCCACTTT.

To note about this clone: Other DNA sequences within the sample encode an identical CDR3. The chain couples TRBV30 to TRBJ1-5, with a possible D match to TRBD1 (6 bases). This CDR3 comprises 14 residues. V lost 0 bases, J lost 4 bases, and 10 bases lay in between. Germline values: CDR1 GTSNPN, CDR2 SVGIG (reference sequence). CDR3 loop: CAWSVRQGNQPQHF. CDR3 DNA sequence: TGTGCCTGGAGTGTGAGGCAGGGGAATCAGCCCCAGCATTTT.

The chain combines TRBV25-1 with TRBJ2-7, with TRBD2 identical over 9 bases. The trim removed 6 bases at V and 7 bases at J, leaving 13 bases unmatched. The CDR3 has 15 residues. Germline assignment: CDR1 MGHDK and CDR2 SYGVNS. The CDR3 is CASSQGSGGALEQYF. The CDR3 DNA follows: TGTGCCAGCAGCCAGGGTAGCGGGGGTGCCTTGGAGCAGTACTTC.

This clone was counted between two and nine times. V usage is TRBV19 and J usage is TRBJ2-5; D possibly matches TRBD1 or TRBD2 (6 bases each). This CDR3 comprises 14 residues. Germline CDR1 is LNHDA and CDR2 is SQIVND (reference sequence). Trimming removed 8 bases from V and 5 bases from J, with 18 bases in between. The CDR3 coding sequence is TGTGCCAGTCGCCCGAGGGGGGCCGGGGAGACCCAGTACTTC. It is translated as CASRPRGAGETQYF.

The V gene is TRBV5-1, the J gene TRBJ2-7; TRBD1 or TRBD2 may be the D gene (6 bases each). This CDR3 is 15 amino acids long. V was trimmed by 0 bases and J by 5 bases, leaving 15 bases between them. The germline gives CDR1 SGHRS, CDR2 YFSETQ. The CDR3 coding sequence is TGCGCCAGCAGCTTGGCCACAGGGCCGGGGGACGAGCAGTACTTC. It is translated as CASSLATGPGDEQYF. The whole variable domain, filled in from reference TRBV5-1 and TRBJ2-7, reads KAGVTQTPRYLIKTRGQQVTLSCSPISGHRSVSWYQQTPGQGLQFLFEYFSETQRNKGNFPGRFSGRQFSNSRSEMNVSTLELGDSALYLCASSLATGPGDEQYFGPGTRLTVT.

The CDR3: CASSQGAGGTYEQYF. As DNA, the CDR3 is TGCGCCAGCAGCCAAGGGGCGGGGGGAACCTACGAGCAGTACTTC. The chain combines TRBV4-1 with TRBJ2-7; the match to TRBD2 covers 8 bases. The CDR3 runs to 15 residues. Germline assignment: CDR1 MGHRA and CDR2 YSYEKL. The V gene end was trimmed by 1 base and the J gene end by 2 bases; junction bases not matched to a gene: 4.